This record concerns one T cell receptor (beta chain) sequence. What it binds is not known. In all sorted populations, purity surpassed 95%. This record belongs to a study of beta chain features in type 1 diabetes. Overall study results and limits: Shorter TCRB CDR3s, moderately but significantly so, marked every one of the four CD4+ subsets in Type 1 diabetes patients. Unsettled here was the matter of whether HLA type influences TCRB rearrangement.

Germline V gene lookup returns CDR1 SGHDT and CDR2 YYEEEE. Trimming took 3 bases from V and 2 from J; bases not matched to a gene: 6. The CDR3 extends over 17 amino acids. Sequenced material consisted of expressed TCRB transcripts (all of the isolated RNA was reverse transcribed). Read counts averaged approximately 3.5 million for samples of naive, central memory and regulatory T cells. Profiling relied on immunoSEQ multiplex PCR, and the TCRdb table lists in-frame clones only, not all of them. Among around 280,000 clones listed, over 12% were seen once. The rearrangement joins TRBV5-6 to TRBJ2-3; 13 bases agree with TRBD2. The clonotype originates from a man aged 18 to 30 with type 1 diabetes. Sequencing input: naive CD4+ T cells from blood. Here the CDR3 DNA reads TGTGCCAGCAGCTCCCCCGGGACTAGCGGGGTCACAGATACGCAGTATTTT. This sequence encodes CASSSPGTSGVTDTQYF.